The T cell receptor beta chain described here comes from a study of blood T cell repertoires in COVID-19. Study summary: Samples came from the United States, Italy and Spain, spanning acute and convalescent COVID-19. In each case, the material was cDNA or gDNA derived from T cells, B-cell-depleted T cells, or PBMCs.

Looked up from germline, CDR1 is SEHNR and CDR2 is FQNEAQ (reference sequence). There are 12 residues in the CDR3. Trimming cost V 0 bases and J 6 bases, with 5 bases left between them. Original methodology: Researchers report that nucleated cell counts were estimated from reference gene primer amplification. Sequencing was performed with immunoSEQ multiplex PCR; in TCRdb, only in-frame clones are kept and a portion is missing. That table is the source of V, J and clone size, and D and trimming were worked out from the DNA. Of 250,000 to 350,000 clones listed, about nine tenths are singletons. The J gene is TRBJ1-1, the V gene TRBV7-9; no reliable D call. The sample consisted of peripheral blood. This receptor was taken from a woman aged 50 to 65 who had recovered from COVID-19. The CDR3 here is CASSLAGAEAFF. DNA of the CDR3: TGTGCCAGCAGCTTAGCCGGGGCTGAAGCTTTCTTT.